The 29 T cell receptor beta chains below were found in one sample sequenced in a study of regulatory T cells in long-lasting Graves disease. HTBI primers from iRepertoire and Arm-PCR of CDR3 regions yielded the TCR beta libraries. In TCRdb, the multiplex PCR reads were re-called with MiXCR into one record per CDR3 protein. Here the sample spans just over 600,000 distinct CDR3 sequences, around 17% being singletons. Indicated time point: newly diagnosed GD, antithyroid drugs for less than 3 months. The TCR library was made from RNA that had been extracted from PBMCs in TRIzol. These data were likewise used in another study, on T cells in Graves' hyperthyroidism and ophthalmopathy.

The sample was peripheral blood mononuclear cells (PBMCs), taken at new diagnosis, from a patient treated with antithyroid drugs. These receptors were taken from a young woman with Graves disease.

The chain employs TRBV6-1 and TRBJ1-3, with D perhaps TRBD1 (6 bases). The germline V gene has CDR1 MNHNS and CDR2 SASEGT. Trimming removed 6 bases at V and 0 bases at J, with 18 bases between. There are 17 residues in the CDR3. CDR3 residues: CASSQEDRILSGNTIYF. DNA for the CDR3: TGTGCCAGCAGCCAAGAGGACAGAATACTCTCTGGAAACACCATATATTTT.

This clonotype was detected many times. The chain recombines TRBV7-3 with TRBJ2-1; D is perhaps TRBD1 (5 bases). The ends were cut back, 2 bases at V and 3 bases at J, with 8 bases in the middle. The germline V gene has CDR1 SGHTA and CDR2 FQGTGA. This CDR3 has 14 amino acids. Here the CDR3 DNA reads TGTGCCAGCAGCTTAGGGGCTTACTACAATGAGCAGTTCTTC. This encodes CASSLGAYYNEQFF.

The sample holds many counts of this clonotype. The rearrangement joins TRBV19 to TRBJ2-2; D is tentatively TRBD1 or TRBD2 (6 bases each). The CDR3 covers 18 residues. Germline CDR1 reads LNHDA; CDR2 reads SQIVND (reference sequence). V was shortened by 8 bases and J by 1 base, with 23 bases between the two germline ends. The CDR3, as DNA: TGTGCCAGTCAAGAAAGGGGGTTTAGCGGAGTGAACACCGGGGAGCTGTTTTTT. Protein sequence: CASQERGFSGVNTGELFF.

On this clonotype itself: An end of the junction differs from the germline gene, which may be a read error. V usage is TRBV2 and J usage is TRBJ1-3; D is unresolved. Looked up from germline, CDR1 is SNHLY and CDR2 is FYNNEI. The CDR3 loop spans 16 amino acids. CDR3 loop: CASSQDRPFSGNTIYF. In DNA, the CDR3 is TGCGCCAGCAGCCAAGATCGGCCTTTCTCTGGAAACACCATATATTTT.

The table lists this clonotype with a few counts. The rearrangement uses TRBV24-1 and TRBJ2-1, with no clear D. Germline V gene lookup returns CDR1 KGHDR and CDR2 SFDVKD. The CDR3 has 15 residues. Trimming left V 3 bases short and J 9 bases short, with 17 bases between. As DNA, the CDR3 is TGTGCCACCAGTGATGCTGGGGTCCCTCATGTTGAGCAGTTCTTC. Protein product: CATSDAGVPHVEQFF.

This clonotype appeared a few times. V and J are TRBV4-1 and TRBJ2-1, with 7 bases aligning to TRBD2. V lost 4 bases, J lost 1 base, and 13 bases stayed unmatched. CDR1 and CDR2 (germline): MGHRA, YSYEKL. This CDR3 is 18 amino acids long. The CDR3 sequence is CASSPLGIGGRSYNEQFF. CDR3 sequence (DNA): TGCGCCAGCAGCCCCCTGGGGATAGGCGGGAGATCCTACAATGAGCAGTTCTTC.

The chain uses TRBV20-1 and TRBJ2-5, with 7 bases fitting TRBD2. CDR1 and CDR2 from the germline V gene are DFQATT and SNEGSKA (reference sequence). This CDR3 is built from 14 residues. The CDR3 sequence: CRAQSGIGEETQYF. The CDR3 coding sequence is TGCAGGGCTCAAAGCGGGATAGGGGAAGAGACCCAGTACTTC.

This clonotype appeared a few times. The chain is built from TRBV4-1 and TRBJ2-1; D uncertain. This CDR3 contains 15 residues. The germline CDR1 and CDR2 sequences are MGHRA and YSYEKL. With 2 bases removed from V and 5 bases from J, the gap between germline ends came to 13 bases. CDR3 in amino acids: CASSQPPRADNEQFF. CDR3 DNA sequence: TGCGCCAGCAGCCAACCCCCCCGGGCGGACAATGAGCAGTTCTTC.

CDR3 DNA: TGTGCCAGCAGCGGGTTGGTTCCCTACGAGCAGTACTTC. This sequence encodes CASSGLVPYEQYF. V usage is TRBV2 and J usage is TRBJ2-7; D uncertain. CDR1 and CDR2 (germline): SNHLY, FYNNEI. CDR3 length: 13 amino acids. Trimming took off 6 bases at V and 2 bases at J, with 11 bases between the two ends.

This clonotype has more than one count but fewer than ten. The V and J genes are TRBV3-1 and TRBJ1-1; D is undetermined. The germline V gene encodes CDR1 LGHDT and CDR2 YNNKEL (reference sequence). This CDR3 is 16 amino acids long. Trimming took 8 bases from V and 1 from J, leaving 20 bases between them. CDR3 loop: CASSTPSGGKNTEAFF. CDR3 nucleotides: TGTGCCAGCTCTACTCCATCCGGCGGGAAGAACACTGAAGCTTTCTTT.

The chain joins TRBV29-1 to TRBJ1-2; D is uncertain. There are 12 residues in the CDR3. Trimming shortened V by 7 bases and J by 3 bases, and 12 bases separated the two germline ends. Germline V gives CDR1 SQVTM, CDR2 ANQGSEA. CDR3 sequence: CSATTGDYGYTF. For the CDR3, the DNA is TGCAGCGCTACTACCGGAGACTATGGCTACACCTTC. Looking up the rest from reference TRBV29-1 and TRBJ1-2 gives the full variable domain: SAVISQKPSRDICQRGTSLTIQCQVDSQVTMMFWYRQQPGQSLTLIATANQGSEATYESGFVIDKFPISRPNLTFSTLTVSNMSPEDSSIYLCSATTGDYGYTFGSGTRLTVV.

This clonotype was seen only a few times. The rearrangement joins TRBV6-2 or TRBV6-3 to TRBJ2-2, with TRBD1 identical over 7 bases. Germline loops: CDR1 MNHEY, CDR2 SVGEGT. CDR3 length: 14 residues. Trimming took 1 base from V and 6 from J; bases not matched to a gene: 2. The CDR3 protein is CASSYYQGAGELFF. CDR3 nucleotides: TGTGCCAGCAGTTACTACCAGGGGGCCGGGGAGCTGTTTTTT.

This clonotype was seen many times. The chain employs TRBV28 and TRBJ1-5; no firm D call. The germline V and J ends were trimmed by 2 bases and 2 bases, with 25 bases remaining between them. CDR3 length: 20 amino acids. Germline values: CDR1 MDHEN, CDR2 SYDVKM. The CDR3, as DNA: TGTGCCAGCAGTTTACCCCTCTCAAGACGGGAGGTTACGGGCAATCAGCCCCAGCATTTT. Its protein product is CASSLPLSRREVTGNQPQHF.

This clonotype was detected only a few times. This chain joins TRBV20-1 and TRBJ2-7, with 7 bases matching TRBD1. J lost 5 bases, V lost 0 bases, and 10 bases had no gene match. The germline V gene encodes CDR1 DFQATT and CDR2 SNEGSKA (reference sequence). This CDR3 contains 15 residues. This CDR3 is CSARDGQGQLDEQYF. The CDR3 coding sequence is TGCAGTGCTAGAGATGGTCAGGGACAGCTCGACGAGCAGTACTTC.

The chain joins TRBV19 to TRBJ2-6; D remains ambiguous. V lost 3 bases to trimming and J lost 4 bases, with 13 bases between them. Germline loops: CDR1 LNHDA, CDR2 SQIVND (reference sequence). This CDR3 comprises 16 residues. CDR3 sequence (DNA): TGTGCCAGTAGTATGTCCCGAGCTAAAGGGGCCAACGTCCTGACTTTC. Translated, it gives CASSMSRAKGANVLTF.

This chain connects TRBV27 to TRBJ2-5; 13 bases match TRBD2. V gave up 7 bases and J gave up 4 bases; unmatched junction bases: 12. CDR1 is MNHEY and CDR2 is SMNVEV in the germline V gene (reference sequence). The CDR3 is 17 amino acids. DNA of the CDR3: TGTGCCAGCAAGGAACGGGGACTAGCGGGAAGGGGAGAGACCCAGTACTTC. This codes for CASKERGLAGRGETQYF.

This clonotype was recorded a few times. The chain uses TRBV7-3 and TRBJ2-7; 7 bases are shared with TRBD1. With V trimmed by 1 base and J by 1 base, 4 bases remained unmatched. Germline CDR1 is SGHTA and CDR2 is FQGTGA. The CDR3 spans 15 residues. The CDR3 coding sequence is TGTGCCAGCAGCTTAAGAGGGGGCGAATCCTACGAGCAGTACTTC. Translation gives CASSLRGGESYEQYF.

This clonotype was seen only once. The chain joins TRBV14 to TRBJ2-1, with D uncertain. Germline V gene data show CDR1 as SGHDN and CDR2 as FVKESK. V was cut by 0 bases and J by 1 base, with 13 bases left in between. The CDR3 consists of 17 residues. DNA of the CDR3: TGTGCCAGCAGCCAAGATTTCCCCAGCAGGTCCTACAATGAGCAGTTCTTC. It encodes CASSQDFPSRSYNEQFF.

Only a few counts were recorded for this clonotype. CDR3 coding DNA: TGTGCCTGGAGTGTACGTCTAAGGGATCAGCCCCAGCATTTT. This translates into CAWSVRLRDQPQHF. The chain is built from TRBV30 and TRBJ1-5; D not certain. V lost 0 bases to trimming and J lost 5 bases, with 11 bases between them. CDR1 GTSNPN and CDR2 SVGIG come from the germline V gene (reference sequence). CDR3 length equals 14 residues.

This clonotype appeared many times. The rearrangement links TRBV7-3 to TRBJ2-1, with D tentatively TRBD1 or TRBD2 (5 bases each). Trimming removed 1 base from V and 5 bases from J, with 6 bases in between. Germline-derived CDR1 and CDR2 are SGHTA and FQGTGA. The CDR3 totals 13 residues. CDR3: CASSLRGDNEQFF. The CDR3 nucleotides read TGTGCCAGCAGCTTAAGAGGGGACAATGAGCAGTTCTTC.

The table lists this clonotype with many counts. This rearrangement joins TRBV11-2 to TRBJ1-2; D is perhaps TRBD1 (6 bases). The V and J ends lost 5 bases and 0 bases respectively, with 10 bases between them. The CDR3 is 14 residues long. Germline CDR1 reads SGHAT; CDR2 reads FQNNGV. DNA for the CDR3: TGTGCCAGCAGCCCGGGGGCACCTAACTATGGCTACACCTTC. This codes for CASSPGAPNYGYTF. The whole variable domain, remainder taken from reference TRBV11-2 and TRBJ1-2, is EAGVAQSPRYKIIEKRQSVAFWCNPISGHATLYWYQQILGQGPKLLIQFQNNGVVDDSQLPKDRFSAERLKGVDSTLKIQPAKLEDSAVYLCASSPGAPNYGYTFGSGTRLTVV.

This clonotype was counted between two and nine times. The chain employs TRBV5-6 and TRBJ1-2, with 7 bases aligning to TRBD1. The V segment lost 4 bases and the J segment 8 bases; nucleotides outside the gene matches: 17. Per germline, CDR1 SGHDT and CDR2 YYEEEE. CDR3 length equals 16 residues. The CDR3, as DNA: TGTGCCAGCAGCCGAACATTGATGGGACAGTCCCGCGGCTACACCTTC. It encodes CASSRTLMGQSRGYTF.

This chain uses TRBV3-1 with TRBJ1-6, with D maybe TRBD1 (6 bases). Germline V gene sequence: CDR1 LGHDT, CDR2 YNNKEL (reference sequence). The CDR3 runs 16 residues. The V and J ends lost 6 bases and 3 bases respectively, with 15 bases between them. The CDR3 nucleotides read TGTGCCAGCAGTCCATTAACAGGGCGCTATAATTCACCCCTCCACTTT. It translates to CASSPLTGRYNSPLHF.

The chain carries TRBV18 and TRBJ1-2; D remains ambiguous. The CDR3 is made up of 13 amino acids. Germline V gene data show CDR1 as KGHSH and CDR2 as LQKENI. Trimming pared 1 base from V and 4 bases from J, leaving 7 bases between. CDR3 bases: TGTGCCAGCTCACCACGTGAAGTCTATGGCTACACCTTC. This encodes CASSPREVYGYTF.

In its sample, this clonotype was seen a few times. The rearrangement links TRBV6-1 to TRBJ2-3; TRBD1 matches at 10 bases. This CDR3 comprises 15 residues. CDR1 and CDR2 (germline): MNHNS, SASEGT. V trimming: 6 bases; J trimming: 4 bases; junction bases outside the gene matches: 7. This chain's CDR3 is CASSRDRGLSDTQYF. The CDR3 nucleotides are TGTGCCAGCAGCCGGGACAGGGGACTTTCAGATACGCAGTATTTT.

This clonotype was detected a few times. The rearrangement joins TRBV6-5 to TRBJ2-7; D is ambiguous. The ends were cut back, 4 bases at V and 0 bases at J, with 13 bases in the middle. CDR1 and CDR2 from the germline V gene are MNHEY and SVGAGI. The CDR3 is 15 residues long. The CDR3 spells CASSWSRASSYEQYF. The CDR3 DNA is TGTGCCAGCAGTTGGTCCCGGGCGAGCTCCTACGAGCAGTACTTC.

This clonotype appeared a single time. The rearrangement uses TRBV5-5 and TRBJ2-5; 7 bases fit TRBD2. The CDR3 sequence is 16 residues long. V lost 4 bases and J lost 5; bases outside the gene matches: 14. CDR1 is SGHKS and CDR2 is YYEKEE in the germline V gene (reference sequence). The CDR3, as DNA: TGTGCCAGCAGCGAATTGACTAGCAGGAGATTGGAGACCCAGTACTTC. Protein product: CASSELTSRRLETQYF.

The V gene is TRBV6-5, the J gene TRBJ1-2; D not certain. This CDR3 is built from 14 residues. From germline, CDR1 is MNHEY and CDR2 SVGAGI. V was clipped by 2 bases and J by 8 bases, with 15 bases between them. The CDR3 is CASSYSSEGRGYTF. CDR3 coding DNA: TGTGCCAGCAGTTACAGCTCAGAGGGCAGGGGCTACACCTTC.

This clonotype showed up many times. The chain has TRBV12-3 or TRBV12-4 and TRBJ1-1, with D maybe TRBD1 (5 bases). This CDR3 is built from 19 residues. Trimming pared 7 bases from V and 0 bases from J, leaving 27 bases between. The CDR3 bases are TGTGCCAGCACAAAGAGAGGCGGGACGGACGCGATGGTGAACACTGAAGCTTTCTTT. Its translation: CASTKRGGTDAMVNTEAFF.